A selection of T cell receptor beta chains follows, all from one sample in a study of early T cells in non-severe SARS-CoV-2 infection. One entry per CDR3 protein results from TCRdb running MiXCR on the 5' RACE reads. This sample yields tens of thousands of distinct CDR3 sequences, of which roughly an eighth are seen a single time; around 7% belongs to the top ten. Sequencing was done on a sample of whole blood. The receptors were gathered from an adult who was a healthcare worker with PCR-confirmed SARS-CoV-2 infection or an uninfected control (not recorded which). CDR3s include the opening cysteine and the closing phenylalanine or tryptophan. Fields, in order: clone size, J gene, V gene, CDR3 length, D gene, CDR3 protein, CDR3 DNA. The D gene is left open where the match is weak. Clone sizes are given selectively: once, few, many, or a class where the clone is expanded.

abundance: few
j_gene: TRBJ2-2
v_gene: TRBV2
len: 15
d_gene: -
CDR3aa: CASSEWGRGTGELFF
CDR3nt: TGTGCCAGCAGTGAATGGGGTCGGGGGACCGGGGAGCTGTTTTTT

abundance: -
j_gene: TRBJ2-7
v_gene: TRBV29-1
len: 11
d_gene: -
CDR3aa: CSVDKDYEQYF
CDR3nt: TGCAGCGTTGACAAGGATTACGAGCAGTACTTC

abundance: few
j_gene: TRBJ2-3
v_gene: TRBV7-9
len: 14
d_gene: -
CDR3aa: CASSLGGGSDPQYF
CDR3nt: TGTGCCAGCAGCTTAGGCGGCGGGTCGGACCCTCAGTATTTT

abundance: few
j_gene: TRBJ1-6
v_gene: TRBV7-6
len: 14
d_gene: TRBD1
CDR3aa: CASSRQGGTSPLHF
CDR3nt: TGTGCCAGCAGCCGACAGGGTGGCACTTCACCCCTCCACTTT

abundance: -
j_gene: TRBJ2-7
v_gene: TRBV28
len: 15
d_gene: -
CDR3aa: CASSLRTASDHEQYF
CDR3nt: TGTGCCAGCTCACTCCGGACGGCGAGTGACCACGAGCAGTACTTC

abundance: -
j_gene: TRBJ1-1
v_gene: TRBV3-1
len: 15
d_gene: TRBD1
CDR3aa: CASSPGPTGRYEAFF
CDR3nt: TGTGCCAGCAGCCCAGGTCCGACAGGGAGGTATGAAGCTTTCTTT

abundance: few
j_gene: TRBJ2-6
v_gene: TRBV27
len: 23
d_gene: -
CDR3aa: CASSPKSFIRGLNTFSGANVLTF
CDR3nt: TGTGCCAGCAGTCCGAAAAGTTTTATCAGGGGATTGAACACCTTCTCTGGGGCCAACGTCCTGACTTTC

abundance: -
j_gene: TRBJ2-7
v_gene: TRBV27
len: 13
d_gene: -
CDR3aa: CASSLSSPYEQYF
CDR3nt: TGTGCCAGCAGTTTATCGAGCCCCTACGAGCAGTACTTC

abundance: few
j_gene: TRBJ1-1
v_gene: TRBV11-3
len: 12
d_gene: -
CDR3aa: CASSDGRTEAFF
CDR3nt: TGTGCCAGCAGCGACGGTCGGACTGAAGCTTTCTTT

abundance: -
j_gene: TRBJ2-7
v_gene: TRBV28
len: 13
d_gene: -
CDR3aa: CASRIGGTYEQYF
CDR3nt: TGTGCCAGCAGGATCGGCGGAACCTACGAGCAGTACTTC

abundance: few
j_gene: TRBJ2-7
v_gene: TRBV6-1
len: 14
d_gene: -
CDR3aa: CASSGDTYSYEQYF
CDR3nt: TGTGCCAGCAGCGGGGACACTTACTCCTACGAGCAGTACTTC

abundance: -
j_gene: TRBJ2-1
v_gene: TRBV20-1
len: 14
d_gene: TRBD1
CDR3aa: CSAVDRGSYNEQFF
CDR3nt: TGCAGTGCTGTCGACAGGGGCTCCTACAATGAGCAGTTCTTC

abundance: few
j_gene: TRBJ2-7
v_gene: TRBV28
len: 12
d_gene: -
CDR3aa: CASQQSAYEQYF
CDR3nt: TGTGCCAGTCAACAAAGCGCCTACGAGCAGTACTTC

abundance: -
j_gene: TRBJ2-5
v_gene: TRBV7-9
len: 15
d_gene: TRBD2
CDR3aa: CASSFPLAGEETQYF
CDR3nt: TGTGCCAGCAGCTTTCCGTTAGCGGGAGAAGAGACCCAGTACTTC

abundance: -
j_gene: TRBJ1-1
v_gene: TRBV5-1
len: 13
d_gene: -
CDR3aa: CASSLDSARRAFF
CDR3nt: TGCGCCAGCAGCTTGGATTCTGCAAGGAGGGCTTTCTTT

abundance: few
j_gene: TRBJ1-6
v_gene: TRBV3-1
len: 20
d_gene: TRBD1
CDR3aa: CASSQEREGAGVHGNSPLHF
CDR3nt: TGTGCCAGCAGCCAAGAGCGGGAGGGGGCCGGAGTACATGGGAATTCACCCCTCCACTTT

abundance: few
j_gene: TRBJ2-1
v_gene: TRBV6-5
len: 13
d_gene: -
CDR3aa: CASSGGLNNEQFF
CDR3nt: TGTGCCAGCAGTGGAGGACTAAACAATGAGCAGTTCTTC